This TCR beta chain was captured by sequencing in a study of blood T cells in healthy people across ages. This clonotype was counted only a few times. Germline V gene lookup returns CDR1 SNHLY and CDR2 FYNNEI. This CDR3 region has 14 residues. The V end lost 5 bases, the J end lost 4 bases, and 14 bases lay between the germline ends. A second PCR of roughly 7 to 11 cycles used a sample-barcoded 5' primer and a J-beta primer mix. Samples each returned at least 2.5 million CDR3-containing paired-end reads. TCRdb re-derived calls from the 5' RACE reads in MiXCR, one entry per CDR3 protein. This sample has 1.6 million or so distinct CDR3 sequences, with 34% found just once. Isolation yielded PBMCs, at least 7 million per sample, in every case.

The chain links TRBV2 to TRBJ1-2, with D perhaps matching TRBD1 (5 bases). Specimen: blood. This clonotype originated in a woman in her twenties or thirties in good health. CDR3 in amino acids: CASSTRGLIYGYTF. The CDR3 bases are TGTGCCAGCAGTACACGGGGCTTAATCTATGGCTACACCTTC.